The clone carrying this T cell receptor (beta chain) was seen repeatedly, ten times or more. The antigen is not known. This record belongs to a study of T-cell reconstitution after alpha-beta-depleted transplantation in children. Whole-study results and caveats: A year had passed since transplant, and T-cell counts and diversity by then came mostly from newly produced T cells. Several hundred expanded graft clones reportedly were the source of alpha-beta T cells about two months after transplant.

Germline lookup yields CDR1 MNHEY and CDR2 SVGAGI. J was trimmed by 4 bases and V by 6 bases; bases with no gene match: 5. The length of the CDR3 is 13 residues. TCRbeta library construction was performed incorporating unique molecular identifiers. One entry per CDR3 protein, called by TCRdb with MiXCR from the PCR reads. The data contain some 220,000 distinct CDR3 sequences, 11% of them singletons. This sample comprised PBMCs, obtained before TCRalphabeta/CD19-depleted stem cell transplant. The TCR originated in a child younger than two with acute myeloid leukemia, due to receive a stem cell transplant. This rearrangement joins TRBV6-5 to TRBJ1-2; 7 nucleotides align to TRBD1. This CDR3 reads CASRPGTVYGYTF. CDR3 sequence (DNA): TGTGCCAGCAGACCCGGGACAGTCTATGGCTACACCTTC.